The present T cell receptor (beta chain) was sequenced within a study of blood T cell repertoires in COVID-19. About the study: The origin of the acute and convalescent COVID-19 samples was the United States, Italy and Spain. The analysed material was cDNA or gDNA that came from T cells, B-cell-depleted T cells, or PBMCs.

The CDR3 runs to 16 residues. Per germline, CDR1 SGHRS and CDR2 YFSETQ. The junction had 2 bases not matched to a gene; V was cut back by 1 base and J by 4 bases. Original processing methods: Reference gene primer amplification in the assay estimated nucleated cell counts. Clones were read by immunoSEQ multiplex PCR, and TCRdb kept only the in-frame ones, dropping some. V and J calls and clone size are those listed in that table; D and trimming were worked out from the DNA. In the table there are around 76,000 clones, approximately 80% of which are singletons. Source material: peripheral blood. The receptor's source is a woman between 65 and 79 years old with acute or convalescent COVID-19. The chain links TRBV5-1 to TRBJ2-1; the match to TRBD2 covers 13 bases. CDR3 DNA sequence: TGCGCCAGCAGCTTGCAACTAGCGGGAGGGTACAATGAGCAGTTCTTC. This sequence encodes CASSLQLAGGYNEQFF.